A selection of T cell receptor beta chains follows, all from one sample in a study of blood T cell repertoires in COVID-19. TCRdb's table, derived via immunoSEQ multiplex PCR, lists solely in-frame clones and lacks some. Seen here are roughly 86,000 clones, just under 85% observed once, and the top ten hold about 3.4%. Source material: peripheral blood. The receptors were gathered from a man aged 50 or older with acute or convalescent COVID-19. Each CDR3 is given with its conserved first and last residue.

TRBJ1-5,TRBV7-2,CASSSQGFQPQHF
TRBJ2-5,TRBV5-4,CASRRLAEETQYF
TRBJ2-7,TRBV28,CALGGEGSYEQYF
TRBJ2-5,TRBV6-5,CASRGGVQETQYF
TRBJ1-5,TRBV7-2,CASSSQGGLGQPQHF
TRBJ1-5,TRBV11-2,CASSPFSNQPQHF
TRBJ2-3,TRBV7-3,CASSLDNTDTQYF
TRBJ2-3,TRBV27,CASRRAGAADTQYF
TRBJ1-2,TRBV18,CASSPDRNNYGYTF
TRBJ1-3,TRBV18,CASSPVDSSGNTIYF
TRBJ2-2,TRBV7-2,CASSLGTGTTGELFF
TRBJ2-1,TRBV27,CASSLGTNPYNEQFF
TRBJ2-1,TRBV19,CASRTGGAYNEQFF
TRBJ2-7,TRBV19,CASSLQGSYEQYF
TRBJ2-1,TRBV10-1,CASSGTGMNEQFF
TRBJ2-1,TRBV30,CASRKTDLSYNEQFF
TRBJ2-1,TRBV27,CASSYRGSEQFF
TRBJ1-1,TRBV11-3,CASSQNSGVGTEAFF
TRBJ2-1,TRBV6-2/TRBV6-3,CASSYIRGTSGGLYNEQFF
TRBJ1-3,TRBV28,CASSPSLFTIYF
TRBJ1-4,TRBV6-4,CASSSRPRQGWEKLFF
TRBJ2-7,TRBV7-2,CASSLTSVYEQYF
TRBJ2-7,TRBV29-1,CSVLGQAYEQYF
TRBJ1-2,TRBV4-1,CASSQVLVAPGGLGYGYTF
TRBJ2-3,TRBV6-5,CASSYSTGHSTDTQYF
TRBJ2-4,TRBV6-5,CASSDGGLAKNIQYF
TRBJ1-3,TRBV6-6,CASIDRASGNTIYF
TRBJ1-2,TRBV24-1,CATSDFTWGYTF
TRBJ1-5,TRBV5-6,CASSFGGLGNQPQHF